These 32 T cell receptor beta chains share one sample of origin, sequenced in a study of blood T cell repertoires in COVID-19. The table came from immunoSEQ multiplex PCR; TCRdb's copy has only in-frame clones and leaves some out. The sample contains roughly 150,000 clones, approximately 81% of which appear only once. Material for sequencing was PBMCs or T cells enriched from blood (not recorded which). These receptors were taken from a man between 60 and 75 years old who had recovered from COVID-19.

The chain carries TRBV12-3 or TRBV12-4 and TRBJ1-6; D is uncertain. Deletions cut 3 bases from V and 8 bases from J, with 5 bases between. The CDR3 spans 12 residues. For the CDR3, the DNA is TGTGCCAGCAGTTTCGCGGATTCACCCCTCCACTTT. Its protein product is CASSFADSPLHF.

This CDR3 is CASSADRGRGEQYF. The CDR3 nucleotides read TGTGCCAGCTCCGCGGACAGGGGGCGCGGGGAGCAGTACTTC. V usage is TRBV18 and J usage is TRBJ2-7; 11 positions agree with TRBD1. There are 14 residues in the CDR3. Per the germline V gene, CDR1 is KGHSH and CDR2 is LQKENI. The J segment lost 7 bases and the V segment lost 6 bases, leaving 8 bases of the junction unmatched.

This clone appeared a single time. The V gene is TRBV28, the J gene TRBJ1-5; 9 positions agree with TRBD1. CDR1 and CDR2 (germline): MDHEN, SYDVKM. V was clipped by 1 base and J by 9 bases; unmatched bases: 4. The CDR3 is made up of 14 amino acids. This CDR3 reads CASSLLDRGWPQHF. The CDR3, as DNA: TGTGCCAGCAGTTTATTGGACAGGGGTTGGCCCCAGCATTTT.

V is TRBV28 and J is TRBJ2-3; TRBD2 matches 10 bases. Germline CDR1 is MDHEN and CDR2 is SYDVKM. This CDR3 is built from 13 residues. The trim removed 9 bases at V and 5 bases at J, leaving 5 bases unmatched. CDR3 sequence (DNA): TGTGCCAGTCGGGGGACTAGCGAAGATACGCAGTATTTT. Its translation: CASRGTSEDTQYF.

This clone was seen only a few times. This chain joins TRBV7-9 and TRBJ1-5; tentatively, D is TRBD1 (5 bases). The CDR3 totals 14 residues. Trimming cost V 3 bases and J 3 bases, with 9 bases left between them. CDR1 is SEHNR and CDR2 is FQNEAQ in the germline V gene (reference sequence). The CDR3 sequence is CASSFTGTNQPQHF. The CDR3 coding sequence is TGTGCCAGCAGCTTTACAGGAACCAATCAGCCCCAGCATTTT.

The chain couples TRBV6-5 to TRBJ1-6; weak D call: TRBD1 (6 bases). The CDR3 covers 13 residues. V was pared by 6 bases and J by 7 bases, with 10 bases between. Germline assignment: CDR1 MNHEY and CDR2 SVGAGI. CDR3 residues: CASSRGLNSPLHF. The CDR3 coding sequence is TGTGCCAGCAGCAGGGGTTTGAATTCACCCCTCCACTTT.

The V gene is TRBV6-5, the J gene TRBJ1-3, with unresolved D. V shed 7 bases and J shed 6 bases, with 13 bases lying between them. Per the germline V gene, CDR1 is MNHEY and CDR2 is SVGAGI. The CDR3 runs 13 residues. The CDR3 DNA is TGTGCCAGCATTTCGGGATTGGAAAACACCATATATTTT. Residues: CASISGLENTIYF.

The chain's CDR3 is CASSHSSGRRNEQFF. Here the CDR3 DNA reads TGTGCCAGCAGCCATTCTAGCGGGAGAAGAAATGAGCAGTTCTTC. The rearrangement joins TRBV3-1 (or the pseudogene TRBV3-2) to TRBJ2-1, with 10 positions matching TRBD2. The CDR3 length is 15 residues. The trim removed 3 bases at V and 7 bases at J, leaving 6 bases unmatched. Germline CDR1 reads LGHDT; CDR2 reads YNNKEL (reference sequence).

V gene TRBV5-1 combines with J gene TRBJ1-1; possibly TRBD1 for D (6 bases). Germline CDR1 SGHRS, CDR2 YFSETQ. CDR3 length: 15 amino acids. V was trimmed by 2 bases and J by 1 base, leaving 12 bases between them. The CDR3 DNA is TGCGCCAGCAGCTTAGGACAGTTGAGGAACACTGAAGCTTTCTTT. This codes for CASSLGQLRNTEAFF.

The chain joins TRBV4-1 to TRBJ1-1; 7 bases are shared with TRBD1. The CDR3 sequence is 17 residues long. V was pared by 7 bases and J by 0 bases, with 14 bases of the junction left unmatched. Germline values: CDR1 MGHRA, CDR2 YSYEKL. The CDR3 nucleotides read TGCGCCAGCAAACGGGAATGGGGACAGAGCATGAACACTGAAGCTTTCTTT. Protein sequence: CASKREWGQSMNTEAFF.

V is TRBV30 and J is TRBJ2-1, with D perhaps TRBD1 (5 bases). V was cut by 0 bases and J by 3 bases, with 12 bases left in between. In germline, CDR1 is GTSNPN, CDR2 SVGIG (reference sequence). The CDR3 contains 15 residues. In DNA form, the CDR3 reads TGTGCCTGGAGTGTAGATTGGGGCCTCTACAATGAGCAGTTCTTC. Its translation: CAWSVDWGLYNEQFF.

The chain combines TRBV7-3 with TRBJ2-7; 11 positions agree with TRBD2. The CDR3 has 15 amino acids. From germline, CDR1 is SGHTA and CDR2 FQGTGA. V trimming: 4 bases; J trimming: 2 bases; junction bases outside the gene matches: 4. The CDR3, as DNA: TGTGCCAGCAGCTCGGGACTAGCGGAAGCCTACGAGCAGTACTTC. Residues: CASSSGLAEAYEQYF. The full variable domain, rest sourced from reference TRBV7-3 and TRBJ2-7, is GAGVSQTPSNKVTEKGKYVELRCDPISGHTALYWYRQSLGQGPEFLIYFQGTGAADDSGLPNDRFFAVRPEGSVSTLKIQRTERGDSAVYLCASSSGLAEAYEQYFGPGTRLTVT.

This clone is medium-sized within its sample. J is TRBJ2-7 and V is TRBV2; D possibly corresponds to TRBD2 (5 bases). The germline V and J ends were trimmed by 2 bases and 3 bases, with 14 bases remaining between them. The CDR3 consists of 15 residues. Per germline, CDR1 SNHLY and CDR2 FYNNEI. In DNA form, the CDR3 reads TGTGCCAGCAGTGAAATCCCAGAGGAGGACTACGAGCAGTACTTC. This encodes CASSEIPEEDYEQYF. The full variable domain, its missing parts supplied by reference TRBV2 and TRBJ2-7, is EPEVTQTPSHQVTQMGQEVILRCVPISNHLYFYWYRQILGQKVEFLVSFYNNEISEKSEIFDDQFSVERPDGSNFTLKIRSTKLEDSAMYFCASSEIPEEDYEQYFGPGTRLTVT.

The chain is built from TRBV5-4 and TRBJ2-7, with D perhaps TRBD2 (7 bases). This CDR3 is 14 amino acids long. Germline CDR1 SGHNT, CDR2 YYREEE (reference sequence). The V and J ends lost 0 bases and 5 bases respectively, with 12 bases between them. In nucleotides, the CDR3 is TGTGCCAGCAGCTTGGGAGTGGGGGGGCACGAGCAGTACTTC. This encodes CASSLGVGGHEQYF. Drawing the rest from reference TRBV5-4 and TRBJ2-7, the complete variable domain is ETGVTQSPTHLIKTRGQQVTLRCSSQSGHNTVSWYQQALGQGPQFIFQYYREEENGRGNFPPRFSGLQFPNYSSELNVNALELDDSALYLCASSLGVGGHEQYFGPGTRLTVT.

The rearrangement uses TRBV5-1 and TRBJ1-4, with D unresolved. V gave up 0 bases and J gave up 4 bases, with 7 bases separating them. CDR1 and CDR2 (germline): SGHRS, YFSETQ. The CDR3 loop spans 14 amino acids. CDR3 residues: CASSLGGVNEKLFF. The CDR3 coding sequence is TGCGCCAGCAGCTTGGGAGGAGTTAATGAAAAACTGTTTTTT.

This chain connects TRBV5-1 to TRBJ1-4; D not resolved. Germline assignment: CDR1 SGHRS and CDR2 YFSETQ. The CDR3 length is 14 residues. Trimming stripped 2 bases from V and 1 base from J, with 6 bases between. As DNA, the CDR3 is TGCGCCAGCAGCTTCGCAGAAACTAATGAAAAACTGTTTTTT. It yields the protein CASSFAETNEKLFF.

This rearrangement joins TRBV7-3 to TRBJ1-2; 9 positions match TRBD1. This CDR3 contains 16 residues. Germline V gene data show CDR1 as SGHTA and CDR2 as FQGTGA. J gave up 5 bases and V 5 bases, and 12 bases lay outside the gene matches. The CDR3 DNA reads as TGTGCCAGCAGCCGTCCGGGACAGGGATCGACGTATGGCTACACCTTC. Its translation is CASSRPGQGSTYGYTF.

The V gene is TRBV21-1, the J gene TRBJ2-7; the DNA was not used to check the table's D call, TRBD1. TRBV21-1 corresponds to a pseudogene. The CDR3 contains 19 residues. CDR3 residues: CASSAKNDIYGTGGPEQYF. In nucleotides, the CDR3 is TGTGCCAGCAGCGCCAAAAATGATATCTACGGGACAGGGGGTCCCGAGCAGTACTTC.

The V gene is TRBV10-2, the J gene TRBJ2-5, with 10 bases aligning to TRBD2. V gave up 6 bases and J gave up 5 bases; unmatched junction bases: 0. The CDR3 length is 12 residues. Germline lookup yields CDR1 WSHSY and CDR2 SAAADI. The CDR3 nucleotides are TGCGCCAGCAGGACTAGCGGGGAGACCCAGTACTTC. This sequence encodes CASRTSGETQYF.

The DNA for the CDR3 is TGTGCCATCAGTGACGGGGGGCTTCGCACAGATACGCAGTATTTT. Amino acid sequence: CAISDGGLRTDTQYF. The V gene is TRBV10-3, the J gene TRBJ2-3, with D possibly being TRBD2 (7 bases). The CDR3 totals 15 residues. V was shortened by 3 bases and J by 1 base, with 11 bases between the two germline ends. The germline V gene has CDR1 ENHRY and CDR2 SYGVKD.

The rearrangement links TRBV28 to TRBJ2-5; 7 nucleotides agree with TRBD1. This CDR3 spans 16 amino acids. J gave up 6 bases and V 3 bases, and 13 bases lay outside the gene matches. In germline, CDR1 is MDHEN, CDR2 SYDVKM. This chain's CDR3 is CASSFLVAGGSKTQYF. CDR3 DNA sequence: TGTGCCAGCAGTTTTCTTGTGGCAGGGGGTAGTAAGACCCAGTACTTC.

The rearrangement uses TRBV27 and TRBJ2-7, with 7 bases aligning to TRBD1. This CDR3 has 15 residues. Germline CDR1 MNHEY, CDR2 SMNVEV (reference sequence). V was pared by 5 bases and J by 0 bases, with 7 bases of the junction left unmatched. The CDR3 loop is CASSPRTGSSYEQYF. In DNA, the CDR3 is TGTGCCAGCAGTCCGAGGACAGGAAGCTCCTACGAGCAGTACTTC.

The V gene is TRBV19, the J gene TRBJ2-3; D might be TRBD1 (6 bases). Trimming pared 10 bases from V and 2 bases from J, leaving 16 bases between. The CDR3 covers 14 residues. Germline V lookup: CDR1 LNHDA, CDR2 SQIVND (reference sequence). In DNA form, the CDR3 reads TGTGCCACCCGTGGCGGACAGCTCACAGATACGCAGTATTTT. This translates into CATRGGQLTDTQYF.

This clone has just a few counts. CDR3 nucleotides: TGTGCCAGCAGCTTGGGTAGTGGACGACAGATTGAAAAACTGTTTTTT. Amino acid sequence: CASSLGSGRQIEKLFF. The chain employs TRBV5-8 and TRBJ1-4; maybe TRBD1 (5 bases). Germline V CDR1 and CDR2: SGHTS, YDEGEE. This CDR3 spans 16 amino acids. Trimming shortened V by 0 bases and J by 7 bases, and 16 bases separated the two germline ends.

The chain links TRBV11-2 to TRBJ2-3; the D gene is possibly TRBD1 (5 bases). CDR1 is SGHAT, CDR2 FQNNGV, per germline. The CDR3 totals 15 residues. V was clipped by 5 bases and J by 3 bases, with 15 bases between them. For the CDR3, the DNA is TGTGCCAGCAGCCAGGGCCAGACCCTTACAGATACGCAGTATTTT. Protein product: CASSQGQTLTDTQYF.

The chain has TRBV28 and TRBJ2-7, with no clear D. Looked up from germline, CDR1 is MDHEN and CDR2 is SYDVKM. This CDR3 comprises 10 residues. V shed 6 bases and J shed 4 bases, with 4 bases lying between them. CDR3 in amino acids: CASSNYEQYF. The CDR3 bases are TGTGCCAGCAGCAATTACGAGCAGTACTTC.

This clone was counted once. The rearrangement links TRBV14 to TRBJ2-7, with TRBD2 identical over 13 bases. Trimming at V came to 5 bases and at J to 3 bases, leaving 7 bases not matched to a gene. The CDR3 is made up of 16 amino acids. The germline V gene encodes CDR1 SGHDN and CDR2 FVKESK. For the CDR3, the DNA is TGTGCCAGCAGCATAGGGACTAGCGGGATGAACTACGAGCAGTACTTC. Amino acid sequence: CASSIGTSGMNYEQYF.

The rearrangement uses TRBV29-1 and TRBJ1-1; D is perhaps TRBD1 (5 bases). Germline CDR1 reads SQVTM; CDR2 reads ANQGSEA. CDR3 length: 15 residues. V was trimmed by 0 bases and J by 3 bases, leaving 14 bases between them. The chain's CDR3 is CSVEDLLLGDTEAFF. The CDR3 coding sequence is TGCAGCGTTGAAGATCTTCTGCTAGGGGACACTGAAGCTTTCTTT.

This clone has a single count. The rearrangement uses TRBV4-2 and TRBJ2-1, with TRBD2 matching over 14 bases. The CDR3 has 16 residues. Losses at the gene ends were 4 bases for V and 7 bases for J; bases not matched to a gene: 6. Germline values: CDR1 LGHNA, CDR2 YNFKEQ. CDR3 region: CASSRSGTSGSNEQFF. CDR3 in DNA: TGTGCCAGCAGCCGGTCCGGGACTAGCGGGAGTAATGAGCAGTTCTTC.

The V call is TRBV20-1, the J call TRBJ2-1; D gene uncertain. The V and J ends lost 3 bases and 4 bases respectively, with 10 bases between them. This CDR3 has 13 residues. Germline V lookup: CDR1 DFQATT, CDR2 SNEGSKA (reference sequence). The CDR3 loop is CSASLEVYNEQFF. CDR3 sequence (DNA): TGCAGTGCTAGTCTAGAGGTTTACAATGAGCAGTTCTTC.

This clone came up once. The rearrangement uses TRBV29-1 and TRBJ2-7, with TRBD1 as a possible D gene (6 bases). Trimming cost V 7 bases and J 0 bases, with 7 bases left between them. Germline V gives CDR1 SQVTM, CDR2 ANQGSEA. The CDR3 sequence is 11 residues long. CDR3 sequence (DNA): TGCAGCGGACAGGTCTCCTACGAGCAGTACTTC. Translating gives CSGQVSYEQYF.

The gene calls are TRBV29-1 and TRBJ1-1; D is perhaps TRBD1 (5 bases). Trimming took 6 bases from V and 10 from J, leaving 15 bases between them. There are 11 residues in the CDR3. Germline CDR1 reads SQVTM; CDR2 reads ANQGSEA. This CDR3 reads CSVLDSTPAFF. CDR3 nucleotides: TGCAGCGTCCTCGACAGCACCCCAGCTTTCTTT.